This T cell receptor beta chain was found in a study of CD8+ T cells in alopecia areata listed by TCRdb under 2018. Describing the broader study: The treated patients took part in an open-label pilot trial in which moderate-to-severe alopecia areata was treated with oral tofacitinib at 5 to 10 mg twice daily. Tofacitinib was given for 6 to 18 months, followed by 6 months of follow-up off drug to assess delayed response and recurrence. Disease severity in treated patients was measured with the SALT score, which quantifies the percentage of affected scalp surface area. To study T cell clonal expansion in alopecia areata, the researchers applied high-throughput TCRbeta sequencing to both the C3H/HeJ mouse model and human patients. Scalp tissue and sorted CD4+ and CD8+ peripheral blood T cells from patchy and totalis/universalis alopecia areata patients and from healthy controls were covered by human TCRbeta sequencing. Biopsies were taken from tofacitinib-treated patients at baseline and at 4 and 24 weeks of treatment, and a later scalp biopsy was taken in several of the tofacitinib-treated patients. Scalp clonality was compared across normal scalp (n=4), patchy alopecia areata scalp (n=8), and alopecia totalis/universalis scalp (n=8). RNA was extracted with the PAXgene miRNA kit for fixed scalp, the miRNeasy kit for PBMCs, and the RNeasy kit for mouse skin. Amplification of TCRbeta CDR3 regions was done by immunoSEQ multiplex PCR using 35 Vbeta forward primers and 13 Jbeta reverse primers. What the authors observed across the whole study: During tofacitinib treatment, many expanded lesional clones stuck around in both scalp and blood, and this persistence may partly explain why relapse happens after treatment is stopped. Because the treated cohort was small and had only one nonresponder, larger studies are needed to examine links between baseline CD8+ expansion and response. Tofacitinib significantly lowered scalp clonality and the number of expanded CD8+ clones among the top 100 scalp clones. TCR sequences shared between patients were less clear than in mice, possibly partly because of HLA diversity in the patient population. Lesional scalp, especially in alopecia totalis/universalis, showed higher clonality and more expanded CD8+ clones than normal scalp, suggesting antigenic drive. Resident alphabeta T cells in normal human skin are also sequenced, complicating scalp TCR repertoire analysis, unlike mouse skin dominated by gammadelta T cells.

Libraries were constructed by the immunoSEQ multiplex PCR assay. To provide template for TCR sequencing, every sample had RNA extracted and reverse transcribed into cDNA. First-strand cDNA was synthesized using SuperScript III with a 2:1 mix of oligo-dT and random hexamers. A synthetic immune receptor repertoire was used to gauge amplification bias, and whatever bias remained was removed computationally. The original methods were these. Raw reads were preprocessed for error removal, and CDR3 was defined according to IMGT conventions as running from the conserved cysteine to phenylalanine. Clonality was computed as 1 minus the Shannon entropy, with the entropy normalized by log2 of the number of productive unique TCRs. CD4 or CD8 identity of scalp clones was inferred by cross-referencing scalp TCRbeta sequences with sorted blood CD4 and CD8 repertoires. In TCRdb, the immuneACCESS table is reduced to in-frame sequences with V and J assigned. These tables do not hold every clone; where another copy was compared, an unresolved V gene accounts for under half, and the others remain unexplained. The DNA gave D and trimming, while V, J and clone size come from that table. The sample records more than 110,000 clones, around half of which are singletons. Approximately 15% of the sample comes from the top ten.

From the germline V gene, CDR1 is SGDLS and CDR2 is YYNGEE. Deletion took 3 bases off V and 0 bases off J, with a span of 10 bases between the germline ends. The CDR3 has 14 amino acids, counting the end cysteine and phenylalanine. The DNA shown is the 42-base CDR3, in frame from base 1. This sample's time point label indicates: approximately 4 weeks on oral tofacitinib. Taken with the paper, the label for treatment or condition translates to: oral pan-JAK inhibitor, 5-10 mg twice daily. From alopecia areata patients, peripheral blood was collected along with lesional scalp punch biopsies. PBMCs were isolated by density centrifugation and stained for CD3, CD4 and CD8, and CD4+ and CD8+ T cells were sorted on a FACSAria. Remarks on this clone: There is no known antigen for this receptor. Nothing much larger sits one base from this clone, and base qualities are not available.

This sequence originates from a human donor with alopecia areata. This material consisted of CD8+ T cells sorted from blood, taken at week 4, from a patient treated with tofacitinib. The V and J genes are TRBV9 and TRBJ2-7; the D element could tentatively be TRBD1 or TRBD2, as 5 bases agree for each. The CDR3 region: CASSAGDGSYEQYF. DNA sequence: TGTGCCAGCAGCGCCGGGGACGGCTCCTACGAGCAGTACTTC.